This T cell receptor (beta chain) came from a study of blood T cell repertoires in COVID-19. Study-level background: Both acute and convalescent COVID-19 samples were obtained from the United States, Italy and Spain.

CDR1 WSHSY and CDR2 SAAADI come from the germline V gene. The ends lost 0 bases at V and 4 bases at J; junction bases unmatched: 17. This CDR3 is 22 amino acids long. Libraries were prepared by immunoSEQ multiplex PCR; TCRdb keeps only in-frame clonotypes and omits some of them. The table records around 300,000 clones, approximately 89% of them present only once. In assigning cohorts, the study relied on participant-reported clinical history. This sequence was found in a man aged 25-45 years who had recovered from COVID-19. Sequenced sample: PBMCs or T cells enriched from blood (not recorded which). This chain connects TRBV10-2 to TRBJ2-3, with 15 bases aligning to TRBD2. The CDR3 loop reads CASSESYLGLAGGPFGPDTQYF. DNA of the CDR3: TGCGCCAGCAGTGAGTCTTACTTAGGACTAGCGGGGGGGCCGTTCGGCCCAGATACGCAGTATTTT.